A single T cell receptor (beta chain) is shown here with its context. No antigen is known for it. This specimen belongs to a study of cytomegalovirus exposure and HLA in healthy donors. Findings and limits, study-wide: Rarity characterized most TCR sequences, yet some public TCRs appeared in many donors.

Trimming cost V 0 bases and J 10 bases, with 16 bases left between them. The germline CDR1 and CDR2 sequences are MNHNS and SASEGT. The CDR3 length is 15 residues. Repertoires were generated with immunoSEQ multiplex PCR, while TCRdb's copy carries only in-frame clones and drops some. The data hold over 100,000 clones, with roughly 94% observed a single time. The receptor comes from a woman between 18 and 29 years old in good health and CMV-seronegative. This chain links TRBV6-1 with TRBJ1-5, with D maybe TRBD1 (5 bases). The sequenced sample was PBMCs. As DNA, the CDR3 is TGTGCCAGCAGTGAAGCGGGGCTTGGGTCCCTTCCCCAGCATTTT. Protein: CASSEAGLGSLPQHF.